This record concerns one TCR beta chain sequence. The data stem from a study of blood T cell repertoires in COVID-19. Study-wide context: Italy, Spain and the United States were the sources of the convalescent and acute COVID-19 samples. Sources were T cells, B-cell-depleted T cells, or PBMCs; the material itself was cDNA or gDNA.

Seattle patients were enrolled during active infection and followed longitudinally. The junction had 1 base not matched to a gene; V was cut back by 1 base and J by 6 bases. The length of the CDR3 is 14 residues. Germline CDR1 and CDR2: LNHDA and SQIVND (reference sequence). In the source study's methods: Amplification of reference gene primers was used by the study to estimate nucleated cell counts. Sequenced by immunoSEQ multiplex PCR; TCRdb stores in-frame clones only, minus some. The V and J calls and clone size are taken from that table; D and trimming were inferred from the DNA. The sample holds over 200,000 clones; more than 75% are singletons and the top ten take 11%.

The rearrangement uses TRBV19 and TRBJ1-5; 9 nucleotides align to TRBD1. Specimen: peripheral blood. This receptor was identified in a man over 45 with COVID-19, enrolled during active disease. The CDR3 region has the DNA TGTGCCAGTAGTATAGGACAGGGGGGTCAGCCCCAGCATTTT. Residues: CASSIGQGGQPQHF.